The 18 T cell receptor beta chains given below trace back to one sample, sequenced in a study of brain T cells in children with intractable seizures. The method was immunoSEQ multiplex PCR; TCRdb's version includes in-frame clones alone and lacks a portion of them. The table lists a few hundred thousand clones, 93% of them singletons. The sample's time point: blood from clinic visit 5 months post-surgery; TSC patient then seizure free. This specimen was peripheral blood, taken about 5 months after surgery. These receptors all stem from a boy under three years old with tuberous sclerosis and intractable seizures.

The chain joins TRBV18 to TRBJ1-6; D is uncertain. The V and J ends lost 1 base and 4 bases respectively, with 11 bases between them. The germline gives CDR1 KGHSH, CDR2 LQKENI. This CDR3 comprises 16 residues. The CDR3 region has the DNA TGTGCCAGCTCACCACACTCACAAAGATATAATTCACCCCTCCACTTT. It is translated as CASSPHSQRYNSPLHF.

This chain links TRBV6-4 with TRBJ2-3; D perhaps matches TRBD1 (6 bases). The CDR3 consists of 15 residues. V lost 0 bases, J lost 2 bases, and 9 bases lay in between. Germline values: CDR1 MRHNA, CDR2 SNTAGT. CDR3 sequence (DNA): TGTGCCAGCAGTGACTCGGACAGTTCCACAGATACGCAGTATTTT. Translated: CASSDSDSSTDTQYF.

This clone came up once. CDR3 DNA: TGTGCCACCAGTGACGCCACACCAAGCTCCTACAATGAGCAGTTCTTC. Translation gives CATSDATPSSYNEQFF. V usage is TRBV24-1 and J usage is TRBJ2-1; D is undetermined. This CDR3 comprises 16 residues. Per the germline V gene, CDR1 is KGHDR and CDR2 is SFDVKD. Trimming stripped 4 bases from V and 0 bases from J, with 12 bases between.

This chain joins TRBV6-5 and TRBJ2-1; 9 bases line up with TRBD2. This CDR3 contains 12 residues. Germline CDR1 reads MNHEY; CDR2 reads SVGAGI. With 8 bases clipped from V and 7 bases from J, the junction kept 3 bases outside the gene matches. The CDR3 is CASGAGGNEQFF. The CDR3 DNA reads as TGTGCCAGCGGGGCGGGAGGGAATGAGCAGTTCTTC.

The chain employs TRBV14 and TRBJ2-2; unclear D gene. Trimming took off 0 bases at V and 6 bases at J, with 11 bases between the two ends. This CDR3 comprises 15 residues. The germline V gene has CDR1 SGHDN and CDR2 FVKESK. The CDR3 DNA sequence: TGTGCCAGCAGCCAAGATGGTTTGAGCGCCGGGGAGCTGTTTTTT. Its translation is CASSQDGLSAGELFF.

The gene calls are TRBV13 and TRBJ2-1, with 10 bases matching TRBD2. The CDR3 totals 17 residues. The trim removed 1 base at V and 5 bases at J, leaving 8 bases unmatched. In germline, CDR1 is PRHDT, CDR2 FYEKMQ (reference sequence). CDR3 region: CASSLEGLGLADNEQFF. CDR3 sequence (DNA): TGTGCCAGCAGCTTAGAGGGACTCGGACTAGCGGACAATGAGCAGTTCTTC.

CDR3 amino acids: CASMGEEQPQHF. CDR3 bases: TGTGCCAGCATGGGGGAAGAGCAGCCCCAGCATTTT. This sequence joins TRBV2 and TRBJ1-5, with D possibly TRBD1 on 5 matching bases. Germline V gene data show CDR1 as SNHLY and CDR2 as FYNNEI. The CDR3 has 12 amino acids. V lost 7 bases and J lost 7, with 11 bases in between. Drawing the rest from reference TRBV2 and TRBJ1-5, the complete variable domain is EPEVTQTPSHQVTQMGQEVILRCVPISNHLYFYWYRQILGQKVEFLVSFYNNEISEKSEIFDDQFSVERPDGSNFTLKIRSTKLEDSAMYFCASMGEEQPQHFGDGTRLSIL.

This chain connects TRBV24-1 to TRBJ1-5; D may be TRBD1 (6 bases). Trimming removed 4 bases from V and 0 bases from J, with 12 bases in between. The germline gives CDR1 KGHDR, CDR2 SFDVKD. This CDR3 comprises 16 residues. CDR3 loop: CATSDSRGYSNQPQHF. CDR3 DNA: TGTGCCACCAGTGACTCCAGGGGATATAGCAATCAGCCCCAGCATTTT.

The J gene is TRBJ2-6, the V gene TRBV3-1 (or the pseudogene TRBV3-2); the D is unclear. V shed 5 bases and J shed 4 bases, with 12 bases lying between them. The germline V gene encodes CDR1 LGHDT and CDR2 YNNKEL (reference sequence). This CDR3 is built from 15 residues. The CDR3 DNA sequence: TGTGCCAGCAGCTTCTTTCCGACAGGGGCCAACGTCCTGACTTTC. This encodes CASSFFPTGANVLTF.

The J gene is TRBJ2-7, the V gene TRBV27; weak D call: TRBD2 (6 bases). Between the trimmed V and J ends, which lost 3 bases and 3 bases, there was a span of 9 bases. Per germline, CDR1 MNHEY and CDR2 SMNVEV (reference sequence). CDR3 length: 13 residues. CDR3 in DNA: TGTGCCAGCAGTTTTGACGGGGGCTACGAGCAGTACTTC. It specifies CASSFDGGYEQYF.

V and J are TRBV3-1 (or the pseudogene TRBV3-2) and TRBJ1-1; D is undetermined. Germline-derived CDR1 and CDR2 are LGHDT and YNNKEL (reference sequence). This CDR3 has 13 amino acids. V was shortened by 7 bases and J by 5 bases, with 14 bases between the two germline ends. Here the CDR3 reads CASTPRVGTEAFF. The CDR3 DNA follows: TGTGCCAGCACCCCTCGGGTGGGGACTGAAGCTTTCTTT.

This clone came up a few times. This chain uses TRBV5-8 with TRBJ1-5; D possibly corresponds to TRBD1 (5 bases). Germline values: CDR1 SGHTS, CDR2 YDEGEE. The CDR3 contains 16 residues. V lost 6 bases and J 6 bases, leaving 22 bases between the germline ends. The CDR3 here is CASTLGGDPGSQPQHF. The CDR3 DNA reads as TGTGCCAGCACCCTGGGGGGGGACCCAGGGAGTCAGCCCCAGCATTTT.

CDR3 DNA sequence: TGTGCCAGCAGCTTTAGGGAGTTTGGTTCACCCCTCCACTTT. Its translation is CASSFREFGSPLHF. The chain couples TRBV7-3 to TRBJ1-6; D gene unclear. Trimming removed 3 bases at V and 9 bases at J, with 12 bases between. The CDR3 covers 14 residues. The germline gives CDR1 SGHTA, CDR2 FQGTGA.

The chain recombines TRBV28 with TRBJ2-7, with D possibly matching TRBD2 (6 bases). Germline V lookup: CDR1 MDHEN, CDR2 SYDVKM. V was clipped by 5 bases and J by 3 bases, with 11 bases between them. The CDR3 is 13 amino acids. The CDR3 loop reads CASSLKAGYEQYF. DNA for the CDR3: TGTGCCAGCAGTCTAAAAGCGGGCTACGAGCAGTACTTC.

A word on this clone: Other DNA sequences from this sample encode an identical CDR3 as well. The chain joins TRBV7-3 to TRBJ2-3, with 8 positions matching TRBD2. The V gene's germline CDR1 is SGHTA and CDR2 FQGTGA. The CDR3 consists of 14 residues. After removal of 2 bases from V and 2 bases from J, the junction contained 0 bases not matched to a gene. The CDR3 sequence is CASSLGLATDTQYF. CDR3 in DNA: TGTGCCAGCAGCTTAGGACTAGCCACAGATACGCAGTATTTT. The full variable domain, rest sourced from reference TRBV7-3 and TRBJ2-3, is GAGVSQTPSNKVTEKGKYVELRCDPISGHTALYWYRQSLGQGPEFLIYFQGTGAADDSGLPNDRFFAVRPEGSVSTLKIQRTERGDSAVYLCASSLGLATDTQYFGPGTRLTVL.

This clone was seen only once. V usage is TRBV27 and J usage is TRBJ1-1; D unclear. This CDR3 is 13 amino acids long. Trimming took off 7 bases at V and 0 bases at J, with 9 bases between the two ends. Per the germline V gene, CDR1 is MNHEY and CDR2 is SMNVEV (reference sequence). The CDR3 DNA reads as TGTGCCAGCATATCCAACTTGAACACTGAAGCTTTCTTT. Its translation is CASISNLNTEAFF.

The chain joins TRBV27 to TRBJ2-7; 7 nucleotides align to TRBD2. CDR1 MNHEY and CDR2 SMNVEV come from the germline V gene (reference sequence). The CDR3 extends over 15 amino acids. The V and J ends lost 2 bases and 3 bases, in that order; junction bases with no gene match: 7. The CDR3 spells CASSLGAGVGYEQYF. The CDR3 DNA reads TGTGCCAGCAGTTTAGGGGCGGGAGTAGGCTACGAGCAGTACTTC.

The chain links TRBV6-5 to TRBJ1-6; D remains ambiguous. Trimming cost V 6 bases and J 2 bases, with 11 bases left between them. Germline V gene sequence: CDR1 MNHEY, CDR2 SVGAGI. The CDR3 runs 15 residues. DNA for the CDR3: TGTGCCAGCAGATACCTTTCTACCTATAATTCACCCCTCCACTTT. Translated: CASRYLSTYNSPLHF.